Each of the 23 T cell receptor beta chains below was sequenced from the same sample in a study of response to subunit inactivated influenza vaccine (dated by TCRdb to 2016 to 2019). The library was prepared using RT-PCR. TCRdb shows the sequencer as Illumina HiSeq 2500. The public reads were reprocessed in TCRdb via fastp at Q25 and MiXCR, keeping in-frame beta chains. Every entry covers one CDR3 protein and lists the most common genes and DNA from its rows. The sample table shows approximately 530,000 distinct CDR3 sequences, and 6.5% to 8% are seen once. 10% to 15% of the sample rests with the top ten. Sequencing used PBMCs from blood, obtained around 2 years after vaccination. These receptor sequences come from a man between 50 and 69 years old who received an inactivated influenza vaccine. Donor details come from another sample of the same person, matched by shared clones.

This clonotype was detected many times. The chain couples TRBV6-5 to TRBJ1-2; D perhaps matches TRBD1 (5 bases). V was clipped by 7 bases and J by 7 bases, with 16 bases between them. This CDR3 is 13 amino acids long. Germline V gives CDR1 MNHEY, CDR2 SVGAGI. CDR3 in amino acids: CASKRTQGAGYTF. DNA for the CDR3: TGTGCCAGCAAGCGGACCCAGGGAGCTGGCTACACCTTC.

In its sample, this clonotype was seen many times. J is TRBJ1-2 and V is TRBV5-1; 7 nucleotides align to TRBD1. CDR1 and CDR2 (germline): SGHRS, YFSETQ. The V segment lost 5 bases and the J segment 1 base; nucleotides outside the gene matches: 5. The CDR3 consists of 14 residues. The chain's CDR3 is CASRATGLNYGYTF. CDR3 sequence (DNA): TGCGCCAGCAGGGCGACAGGGCTTAACTATGGCTACACCTTC.

V usage is TRBV27 and J usage is TRBJ1-1, with 9 bases lining up with TRBD1. The CDR3 sequence is 16 residues long. V gave up 6 bases and J gave up 4 bases; unmatched junction bases: 12. CDR1 and CDR2 (germline): MNHEY, SMNVEV (reference sequence). CDR3 protein: CASRPSLRTGVTEAFF. CDR3 coding DNA: TGTGCCAGCAGGCCTAGCTTAAGGACAGGGGTCACTGAAGCTTTCTTT.

This clonotype has at least ten counts. The rearrangement links TRBV29-1 to TRBJ2-7; D is uncertain. This CDR3 region has 12 residues. Trimming stripped 0 bases from V and 8 bases from J, with 11 bases between. The germline CDR1 and CDR2 sequences are SQVTM and ANQGSEA. The DNA of the CDR3 is TGCAGCGTTGAAGATGGGTCTAAACAGCAGTACTTC. It specifies CSVEDGSKQQYF.

This chain uses TRBV7-9 with TRBJ1-2; D ambiguous. The CDR3 has 11 residues. The germline V and J ends were trimmed by 8 bases and 6 bases, with 10 bases remaining between them. Germline CDR1 and CDR2: SEHNR and FQNEAQ (reference sequence). Here the CDR3 DNA reads TGTGCCAGCTCCGGGCCCCATGGCTACACCTTC. It encodes CASSGPHGYTF.

This clonotype was recorded at least ten times. The chain carries TRBV20-1 and TRBJ2-7, with D possibly being TRBD1 (6 bases). The CDR3 runs 13 residues. The V gene lost 6 bases and the J gene lost 4 bases, with 16 bases spanning the gap. In germline, CDR1 is DFQATT, CDR2 SNEGSKA (reference sequence). The CDR3, as DNA: TGCAGTGCCAGGGGCAGGAGTTCTTACGAGCAGTACTTC. Translation gives CSARGRSSYEQYF.

This clonotype was seen ten or more times. The chain combines TRBV7-2 with TRBJ2-3, with 15 bases lining up with TRBD2. Germline V gene sequence: CDR1 SGHTA, CDR2 FQGNSA. The CDR3 contains 16 residues. V lost 5 bases and J lost 5; bases outside the gene matches: 5. CDR3 bases: TGTGCCAGCAGCCCCGGACTAGCGGGGGGGCAAGATACGCAGTATTTT. Translating gives CASSPGLAGGQDTQYF.

This clonotype was counted between two and nine times. This chain links TRBV6-5 with TRBJ2-7, with D perhaps matching TRBD1 (6 bases). Germline V CDR1 and CDR2: MNHEY, SVGAGI. This CDR3 comprises 13 residues. Trimming stripped 5 bases from V and 6 bases from J, with 14 bases between. The CDR3 is CASSRAGDPEQYF. In nucleotides, the CDR3 is TGTGCCAGCAGTCGTGCAGGGGACCCCGAGCAGTACTTC.

This clonotype was counted between two and nine times. Written as DNA, the CDR3 is TGTGCCAGCAGCGATGATCCGGGACACGACGATAGCACAGATACGCAGTATTTT. This codes for CASSDDPGHDDSTDTQYF. This chain connects TRBV9 to TRBJ2-3; a weak D match, TRBD1 (6 bases). Deletions cut 3 bases from V and 0 bases from J, with 20 bases between. The CDR3 is 18 amino acids. Germline lookup yields CDR1 SGDLS and CDR2 YYNGEE.

This clonotype was seen a few times. The chain carries TRBV6-1 and TRBJ2-1, with TRBD2 matching 7 bases. Losses at the gene ends were 5 bases for V and 2 bases for J; bases not matched to a gene: 6. The CDR3 spans 15 residues. Germline V gene data show CDR1 as MNHNS and CDR2 as SASEGT. The CDR3 here is CASSPSGVPYNEQFF. CDR3 nucleotide sequence: TGTGCCAGCAGTCCAAGCGGGGTTCCCTACAATGAGCAGTTCTTC.

J is TRBJ2-5 and V is TRBV28; possible D gene TRBD2, 6 bases. CDR3 length: 17 amino acids. The germline V and J ends were trimmed by 5 bases and 6 bases, with 25 bases remaining between them. Germline CDR1 MDHEN, CDR2 SYDVKM. The CDR3 loop is CASSLLVGGAGGQTQYF. The CDR3 bases are TGTGCCAGCAGTCTCCTGGTTGGGGGAGCGGGCGGCCAGACCCAGTACTTC.

This clonotype was observed a handful of times. The V gene is TRBV7-2, the J gene TRBJ1-2; maybe TRBD1 (5 bases). CDR3 length: 14 residues. The germline gives CDR1 SGHTA, CDR2 FQGNSA. V was pared by 5 bases and J by 0 bases, with 10 bases between. The CDR3 loop reads CASSPGRTNYGYTF. DNA of the CDR3: TGTGCCAGCAGCCCGGGACGGACTAACTATGGCTACACCTTC.

This clonotype was counted only a few times. This rearrangement joins TRBV29-1 to TRBJ2-7; tentative D call: TRBD1 (5 bases). This CDR3 is 11 amino acids long. With 5 bases removed from V and 2 bases from J, the gap between germline ends came to 7 bases. Germline lookup yields CDR1 SQVTM and CDR2 ANQGSEA. CDR3: CSVLGAYEQYF. The DNA for the CDR3 is TGCAGCGTTCTAGGGGCCTACGAGCAGTACTTC.

In its sample, this clonotype was seen many times. The chain carries TRBV7-2 and TRBJ2-1; no definite D call. Trimming took 6 bases from V and 9 from J, leaving 9 bases between them. Per the germline V gene, CDR1 is SGHTA and CDR2 is FQGNSA. The CDR3 is 11 amino acids. CDR3 coding DNA: TGTGCCAGCAGTTTGATGGGTGAGCAGTTCTTC. It encodes CASSLMGEQFF.

The chain recombines TRBV24-1 with TRBJ2-1, with 7 bases lining up with TRBD2. V lost 1 base, J lost 6 bases, and 5 bases stayed unmatched. CDR3 length: 15 amino acids. The germline gives CDR1 KGHDR, CDR2 SFDVKD. The CDR3 loop reads CATSDLAGSGNEQFF. As DNA, the CDR3 is TGTGCCACCAGTGATTTAGCGGGAAGCGGCAATGAGCAGTTCTTC.

In its sample, this clonotype was seen many times. This chain connects TRBV7-2 to TRBJ2-7; 7 positions match TRBD2. This CDR3 spans 14 amino acids. V lost 5 bases, J lost 1 base, and 5 bases stayed unmatched. From germline, CDR1 is SGHTA and CDR2 FQGNSA. The CDR3 sequence is CASSPRRGSYEQYF. CDR3 DNA: TGTGCCAGCAGCCCGAGGCGGGGGTCCTACGAGCAGTACTTC.

The chain joins TRBV3-1 to TRBJ1-3, with D possibly being TRBD1 (6 bases). In germline, CDR1 is LGHDT, CDR2 YNNKEL (reference sequence). V was trimmed by 4 bases and J by 7 bases, leaving 14 bases between them. The CDR3 runs 14 residues. CDR3 in amino acids: CASSPRTARNTIYF. CDR3 in DNA: TGTGCCAGCAGCCCTAGGACAGCCCGGAACACCATATATTTT.

This clonotype occurred a few times. The CDR3 sequence: CASSPGGGRTGELFF. The CDR3 DNA sequence: TGCGCCAGCAGCCCTGGGGGGGGAAGAACCGGGGAGCTGTTTTTT. The chain couples TRBV4-3 to TRBJ2-2; 7 nucleotides match TRBD2. This CDR3 spans 15 amino acids. V gave up 4 bases and J gave up 5 bases; unmatched junction bases: 7. Looked up from germline, CDR1 is LGHNA and CDR2 is YSLEER.

This clonotype was picked up many times. The gene calls are TRBV2 and TRBJ1-1; unclear D gene. This CDR3 has 13 residues. Trimming took 3 bases from V and 4 from J, leaving 9 bases between them. Germline CDR1 reads SNHLY; CDR2 reads FYNNEI. This chain's CDR3 is CASSDGRSTEAFF. Written as DNA, the CDR3 is TGTGCCAGCAGTGACGGACGGTCCACTGAAGCTTTCTTT.

This clonotype was found a few times. The gene calls are TRBV5-1 and TRBJ1-3; 10 bases align to TRBD1. This CDR3 contains 16 residues. The trim removed 5 bases at V and 4 bases at J, leaving 9 bases unmatched. Germline V gene data show CDR1 as SGHRS and CDR2 as YFSETQ. CDR3: CASSTGQGILGNTIYF. The CDR3, as DNA: TGCGCCAGCAGTACGGGACAGGGGATTCTCGGAAACACCATATATTTT.

The rearrangement uses TRBV9 and TRBJ2-3; D uncertain. Trimming left V 0 bases short and J 4 bases short, with 12 bases between. In germline, CDR1 is SGDLS, CDR2 YYNGEE. The CDR3 loop spans 15 amino acids. The CDR3 is CASSVAYLRSDTQYF. CDR3 bases: TGTGCCAGCAGCGTAGCTTACTTAAGATCAGATACGCAGTATTTT.

This clonotype was recorded at least ten times. V gene TRBV5-1 combines with J gene TRBJ2-7; no definite D call. The CDR3 has 10 residues. Germline V gene data show CDR1 as SGHRS and CDR2 as YFSETQ. V lost 4 bases and J lost 4, with 3 bases in between. CDR3 DNA sequence: TGCGCCAGCAGCGTTTACGAGCAGTACTTC. It codes for CASSVYEQYF.

This clonotype was picked up a small number of times. This rearrangement joins TRBV28 to TRBJ2-2; no reliable D call. The CDR3 runs 13 residues. Germline CDR1 MDHEN, CDR2 SYDVKM. The V and J ends lost 6 bases and 9 bases respectively, with 14 bases between them. CDR3 region: CASSRTQDRELFF. The CDR3 DNA reads as TGTGCCAGCAGCCGCACCCAAGACCGGGAGCTGTTTTTT.